The next 8 T cell receptor beta chains were all read from a single sample in a study of blood T cell repertoires in COVID-19. Sequenced by immunoSEQ multiplex PCR; TCRdb stores in-frame clones only, minus some. The sample lists about 430,000 clones; roughly 90% were seen once. Sequencing was done on a sample of PBMCs or T cells enriched from blood (not recorded which). The source is a woman aged 25 to 39 with acute COVID-19.

The genes are TRBV2 and TRBJ2-1; 10 nucleotides agree with TRBD1. J gave up 3 bases and V 6 bases, and 8 bases lay outside the gene matches. CDR3 length equals 16 residues. CDR1 is SNHLY, CDR2 FYNNEI, per germline. CDR3 sequence: CASSRLTGGSYNEQFF. CDR3 nucleotide sequence: TGTGCCAGCAGCCGCCTGACAGGGGGCAGCTACAATGAGCAGTTCTTC. The variable domain in full, completed from reference TRBV2 and TRBJ2-1, reads EPEVTQTPSHQVTQMGQEVILRCVPISNHLYFYWYRQILGQKVEFLVSFYNNEISEKSEIFDDQFSVERPDGSNFTLKIRSTKLEDSAMYFCASSRLTGGSYNEQFFGPGTRLTVL.

The chain joins TRBV19 to TRBJ1-1; 9 bases fit TRBD1. Germline loops: CDR1 LNHDA, CDR2 SQIVND (reference sequence). The length of the CDR3 is 16 residues. The V segment lost 6 bases and the J segment 3 bases; nucleotides outside the gene matches: 11. The CDR3 here is CASRQDRGLKDTEAFF. As DNA, the CDR3 is TGTGCCAGTAGACAGGACAGGGGATTAAAGGACACTGAAGCTTTCTTT.

V is TRBV7-9 and J is TRBJ2-5; D is possibly TRBD1 (6 bases). This CDR3 is built from 14 residues. V was trimmed by 5 bases and J by 0 bases, leaving 10 bases between them. Germline-derived CDR1 and CDR2 are SEHNR and FQNEAQ (reference sequence). CDR3 nucleotides: TGTGCCAGCAGCCCAGGGACACACCAAGAGACCCAGTACTTC. It is translated as CASSPGTHQETQYF.

The J gene is TRBJ1-1, the V gene TRBV28, with a possible D match to TRBD1 (6 bases). The V and J ends lost 3 bases and 4 bases respectively, with 12 bases between them. The germline V gene has CDR1 MDHEN and CDR2 SYDVKM. This CDR3 has 14 amino acids. The CDR3 loop is CASSFQGPSTEAFF. In DNA, the CDR3 is TGTGCCAGCAGTTTCCAGGGGCCCTCCACTGAAGCTTTCTTT.

The genes are TRBV9 and TRBJ2-3; D is possibly TRBD1 (5 bases). V lost 0 bases and J 2 bases, leaving 7 bases between the germline ends. The CDR3 totals 14 residues. Germline V gene lookup returns CDR1 SGDLS and CDR2 YYNGEE. CDR3 loop: CASSVAGHTDTQYF. The CDR3 nucleotides are TGTGCCAGCAGCGTAGCTGGACACACAGATACGCAGTATTTT.

The CDR3 here is CASSLNFAYEQYF. In DNA, the CDR3 is TGTGCCAGCAGTTTGAACTTTGCCTACGAGCAGTACTTC. The chain recombines TRBV12-3 or TRBV12-4 with TRBJ2-7, with no clear D. The CDR3 runs 13 residues. V lost 3 bases and J lost 2, with 8 bases in between.

The chain combines TRBV19 with TRBJ1-3; D is uncertain. The CDR3 has 15 residues. The ends were cut back, 1 base at V and 0 bases at J, with 7 bases in the middle. Germline CDR1 is LNHDA and CDR2 is SQIVND (reference sequence). The CDR3 DNA reads as TGTGCCAGTAGTATAGCTCACAGCTCTGGAAACACCATATATTTT. It specifies CASSIAHSSGNTIYF.

The chain recombines TRBV5-1 with TRBJ2-2; D is possibly TRBD1 (7 bases). The ends were cut back, 3 bases at V and 0 bases at J, with 15 bases in the middle. The CDR3 extends over 17 amino acids. CDR1 is SGHRS, CDR2 YFSETQ, per germline. The CDR3 spells CASSSSGGGSNTGELFF. The CDR3 nucleotides are TGCGCCAGCAGCTCCTCAGGGGGAGGTTCGAACACCGGGGAGCTGTTTTTT.